Detailed here is one TCR beta chain. This clone's antigen is unknown. No per-base quality is available; no much larger clone lies one base away. The cohort consisted of hundreds of healthy bone marrow donors. At the time of sampling, every cohort member was nominally healthy, though immune exposures that went unrecorded were likely present. The donor was CMV seropositive and was included in the group of approximately 310 seropositive cohort members. A peripheral blood sample was provided by each donor, and peripheral blood mononuclear cells were used for TCR beta sequencing. The Qiagen DNeasy Blood Extraction Kit was used to extract genomic DNA from the blood cell samples. These data are taken from a study of cytomegalovirus exposure and HLA in healthy donors listed by TCRdb under 2017. Broadly, across the study: An earlier analysis of more than 550 of the donors reported approximately 280 Gb of sequence data and 95 million to 130 million unique TCR beta sequences obtained from around 180 million T cells. An early release that covered about 600 HLA-typed donors contained around 330 gigabases of sequencing data and roughly 84 million unique TCR sequences. Of the roughly 400 genotyped donors, roughly 76% were placed in the genetic ancestry cluster associated with self-reported Caucasian donors. The study was designed to test whether signatures of past pathogen exposure could be identified by cataloging public T cell receptors. The study profiled the T cell repertoires of approximately 700 subjects by immunosequencing and related them to cytomegalovirus serostatus. Along with the approximately 700-subject first cohort, a separate validation cohort of some 130 different subjects was used. To predict cytomegalovirus infection status, the study combined high-throughput TCR immunosequencing, statistical association of individual TCRs with disease status, and machine learning. A later analysis re-examined previously published TCR beta repertoires from more than 650 donors and added high-resolution HLA genotyping to investigate patterns of TCR occurrence. Rather than using new phenotypic data, the later analysis identified candidate immune exposures from TCR beta sequences and from how often those sequences occurred across donors. In an earlier analysis of more than 550 of the donors, high-throughput TCR beta sequencing was used to judge whether each TCR beta V gene segment behaved as functional or pseudogenic. Donor age, sex, ethnicity and CMV serostatus were collected together with the repertoire data. In a later genetic analysis, genome-wide SNP genotypes for about 60% of the 666 donors were used, and that subset was treated as a discovery cohort. All discovery cohort repertoires had been generated on a single sequencing platform. HLA typing included class I and class II loci at four-digit resolution. The number of donors typed differed by locus, with roughly 629-640 for A, B, C, DRB1 and DQB1, around 520 for DQA1, 600 to 610 for DPA1, and around 450 for DPB1. Roughly 5 DR-DQ haplotypes were handled as single units for association and clustering, since linkage in the cohort was strong. Among roughly 400 genotyped donors of the cohort, an average of about 240,000 unique TCR beta nucleotide sequences was sequenced per donor, of which approximately 19% were non-productive. Overall study outcomes, separate from this receptor: Linkage disequilibrium might explain the correlated functional status among segregating V segments, but an unknown experimental factor could not be excluded. In vitro tests confirmed that a few of the cytomegalovirus-associated TCR beta chains recognize cytomegalovirus antigens. Immune exposure information for the cohort was limited to CMV serostatus. Cytomegalovirus status was reported to be diagnosed by the classifier with high specificity and sensitivity in both the original and validation cohorts. Because HLA typing was missing for some donors at each locus, association tests included only the typed subset. According to a later analysis, parvovirus B19, influenza, CMV and Epstein-Barr virus appeared linked to several top co-occurrence clusters. A later genetic analysis reported fewer N-insertions in productive TCRs among donors in an Asian-associated ancestry cluster than the approximately 670-donor mean. The authors suggested that the approach could potentially be generalized to other disease states and immunological phenotypes. When HLA alleles, especially DR and DQ, strongly co-occurred, attributing TCR associations to individual alleles was difficult. While some public TCRs were present in many individuals, most TCR sequences turned up only very rarely across donors. Broadly in line with IMGT annotations, most TCR beta V segments showed up in productive rearrangements about 87% or about 30% of the time in an earlier analysis of some 590 of the donors. Compared with equally common non-associated chains, HLA-associated TCR beta chains in a later analysis were more clonally expanded and had lower generation probabilities. A later genetic analysis associated a missense DCLRE1C variant with V-gene and J-gene trimming of TCR beta chains, and an independent cohort replicated the association. A further reported finding was that TCR beta sequences accurately predicted the HLA-A and HLA-B alleles for most subjects in the first cohort. In a later analysis, most CMV-associated TCR beta chains were found to appear HLA-restricted, with HLA associations seemingly driven largely by CMV exposure. Because the 87-base-pair reads could not distinguish some IMGT-functional V segments, including TRBV6-2 and TRBV6-3, those segments were excluded. Sequencing depth was assumed to be roughly uniform across donors in the presence/absence analyses, though that assumption may not hold. A cluster of highly shared sequence variants was judged likely to be a technical artifact of the sequencing pipeline. In a later analysis, about 17,000 TCR beta sequences were associated with specific HLA alleles at a false discovery rate of 0.05. The study listed 150 to 200 TCR beta chains as associated with cytomegalovirus. The earlier analysis of 587 of the donors excluded approximately 15 rarely observed V segments, including chromosome 9 orphons, because counts were too low. In a later analysis, the rate of TCR association differed among HLA loci, with DRB1 alleles having the most associated TCRs and HLA-C alleles having the fewest. This cohort had only TCR beta chains sequenced, and the lack of alpha or paired-chain data limited which features could be detected.

The library relied on the immunoSEQ multiplex PCR assay. For the multiplex PCR, a mixture combining 60 forward primers for TCR Vbeta segments and 13 reverse primers for TCR Jbeta segments was used. The CDR3 region of rearranged TCR beta genes was amplified from genomic DNA with a multiplex PCR assay. Amplified TCR beta libraries were sequenced as 87-base-pair reads on the Illumina HiSeq System. The published analysis was carried out like this. A later analysis tallied 70 million to 100 million unique TCR beta chains across the roughly 610 repertoires, and some 12 million of those chains were shared by two or more donors. A nearest-neighbor algorithm error-corrected the raw reads and collapsed the reads into unique sequences, merging closely related sequences to remove PCR and sequencing errors. Alignment of CDR3 sequences to IMGT reference sequences was used to assign V, D and J gene segments. Each retained sequence needed at least a six-nucleotide match to both a V gene segment and a J gene segment. Rearrangements were called productive when the CDR3 lacked stop codons and stayed in frame with V and J; all others were non-productive. CDR3 was defined by IMGT convention, running from the second conserved V-encoded cysteine to the conserved J-encoded phenylalanine. Sequences without an unambiguous match to a single V gene segment were excluded from the earlier analysis of approximately 600 of the donors. In an earlier analysis of roughly 600 of the donors, a V segment was called functional when productive rearrangements were above 56.7%, and segregating when the standard deviation between donors exceeded 5%. A statistical classification framework was built for diagnosing cytomegalovirus status from the catalog of TCR beta chain sequences. In a later analysis, V and J genes were assigned by comparing TCR nucleotide sequences against IMGT/GENE-DB human TR gene sequences. A later analysis assigned CDR3 sequences and most-parsimonious VDJ recombination scenarios with the TCRdist pipeline. In a later analysis, each TCR beta chain was defined by its CDR3 amino acid sequence together with its V-gene family, and reads lacking a unique V-gene family were excluded. To address suspected cross-contamination and a sequencing artifact, a later analysis removed 592 highly shared, low-generation-probability nucleotide sequences. For each public chain, a later analysis derived a clonal expansion index from normalized ranks of inferred template counts within each repertoire. A later analysis computed generation probabilities with a VDJ recombination model fitted to out-of-frame rearrangements, and checked the results against IGoR. Hypergeometric tests were used in a later analysis to score TCR-TCR, TCR-HLA and TCR-CMV co-occurrence, with a repertoire-size bias correction applied to the TCR pairs. In a later analysis, false discovery rates were estimated by permuting HLA or CMV assignments 20 times. In a later analysis, co-occurring TCRs were grouped with DBSCAN, and TCRdist sequence similarity was added when clustering was performed within HLA-allele-positive subsets. For co-occurrence clustering, repertoires with fewer than 30,000 or more than 120,000 public chains were excluded, along with four or five repertoires with anomalous nucleotide sharing. This immuneACCESS table, as held by TCRdb, lists in-frame sequences with V and J called but not all clones. Of the missing ones, under half trace to an unresolved V gene in checked studies; the others have no known cause. V and J calls and clone size are those listed in that table; D and trimming were worked out from the DNA. The sample records 120,000 or so clones, 81% of which are singletons. Together, the top ten hold 3% to 4% of the sample.

CDR1 KGHSH and CDR2 LQKENI were looked up in the germline V gene. The CDR3 sequence holds 15 residues, the cysteine and phenylalanine included. Only the CDR3 DNA stays, 45 bases, in frame from base 1. Germline trimming amounts to 5 bases on V and 7 bases on J, with 9 as the count of junction bases outside the gene matches. This sequence was found in a man younger than 35 in good health and CMV-seropositive. Sequencing input: PBMCs. The chain links TRBV18 with TRBJ2-1, with 9 central nucleotides matching TRBD1. The bases are TGTGCCAGCTCAGAACAGGGGGCGTTGGGAAATGAGCAGTTCTTC. It codes for CASSEQGALGNEQFF.